This entry lists 18 T cell receptor beta chains sequenced from one sample in a study of CD8 T cells in ankylosing spondylitis. Study-level findings and limits: Ankylosing spondylitis blood appeared to be characterized by a TCR beta motif of roughly eight highly homologous variants.

TCRdb used MiXCR to reprocess the 5' RACE reads, holding one entry per CDR3 protein. The profile shows under 950,000 distinct CDR3 sequences, around 20% of them singletons. These receptors are not linked to any known antigen. Sample: blood, either unsorted or a sorted T cell fraction (not recorded which). These receptors all come from a male donor with ankylosing spondylitis.

The sample holds many counts of this clonotype. This chain joins TRBV28 and TRBJ2-3, with TRBD2 identical over 12 bases. The V segment lost 5 bases and the J segment 3 bases; nucleotides outside the gene matches: 3. This CDR3 spans 15 amino acids. In germline, CDR1 is MDHEN, CDR2 SYDVKM. The CDR3 region has the DNA TGTGCCAGCAGTCCAGGGACTAGCGGGACAGATACGCAGTATTTT. Amino acid sequence: CASSPGTSGTDTQYF.

This clonotype appeared a few times. This chain connects TRBV12-3 or TRBV12-4 to TRBJ1-5, with no clear D. The CDR3 extends over 17 amino acids. V was shortened by 5 bases and J by 6 bases, with 23 bases between the two germline ends. The CDR3 nucleotides are TGTGCCAGCAGTCCCGAGGCCACGGCAGGTAAAGGTCAGCCCCAGCATTTT. Translating it yields CASSPEATAGKGQPQHF.

At least ten counts were recorded for this clonotype. The chain carries TRBV7-2 and TRBJ1-1, with D possibly matching TRBD1 (6 bases). This CDR3 is 15 amino acids long. Germline-derived CDR1 and CDR2 are SGHTA and FQGNSA. V lost 1 base and J lost 1, with 10 bases in between. The CDR3 is CASSLVRGTNTEAFF. CDR3 nucleotides: TGTGCCAGCAGCTTAGTAAGGGGGACGAACACTGAAGCTTTCTTT.

This clonotype was seen a few times. The rearrangement joins TRBV7-9 to TRBJ2-2; TRBD2 agrees at 8 bases. Germline V gives CDR1 SEHNR, CDR2 FQNEAQ (reference sequence). The CDR3 totals 16 residues. The V gene end was trimmed by 6 bases and the J gene end by 3 bases; junction bases not matched to a gene: 9. CDR3 sequence (DNA): TGTGCCAGCAGACACCCCAGCGGGAGTGACACCGGGGAGCTGTTTTTT. Amino acid sequence: CASRHPSGSDTGELFF.

The rearrangement joins TRBV15 to TRBJ2-3, with D uncertain. The CDR3 loop spans 16 amino acids. Trimming stripped 2 bases from V and 6 bases from J, with 18 bases between. Germline V gene lookup returns CDR1 LNHNV and CDR2 YYDKDF (reference sequence). CDR3 amino acids: CATSRPGFGYSDTQYF. In DNA form, the CDR3 reads TGTGCCACCAGCAGACCGGGCTTTGGCTATAGCGATACGCAGTATTTT.

This clonotype was recorded a few times. V and J are TRBV3-1 and TRBJ2-3, with D hard to call. The CDR3 is 13 residues long. Germline-derived CDR1 and CDR2 are LGHDT and YNNKEL (reference sequence). V dropped 3 bases and J dropped 3 bases, with 7 bases sitting between them. The CDR3: CASSHGGTDTQYF. The CDR3 nucleotides are TGTGCCAGCAGCCACGGTGGTACAGATACGCAGTATTTT.

This clonotype was observed a few times. V and J are TRBV9 and TRBJ2-6; D is unresolved. The CDR3 loop spans 19 amino acids. Per the germline V gene, CDR1 is SGDLS and CDR2 is YYNGEE. V was shortened by 0 bases and J by 0 bases, with 16 bases between the two germline ends. CDR3 bases: TGTGCCAGCAGCGTAGCTACGGTTGAAGGAAGCTCTGGGGCCAACGTCCTGACTTTC. It is translated as CASSVATVEGSSGANVLTF.

There are a few counts of this clonotype. This chain uses TRBV6-1 with TRBJ1-3, with a possible D match to TRBD1 (6 bases). The CDR3 totals 15 residues. Germline V gives CDR1 MNHNS, CDR2 SASEGT. Trimming removed 6 bases at V and 0 bases at J, with 12 bases between. CDR3: CASRIGQNSGNTIYF. The CDR3 DNA reads TGTGCCAGCAGGATTGGACAGAACTCTGGAAACACCATATATTTT.

V and J are TRBV12-3 or TRBV12-4 and TRBJ2-3; D is perhaps TRBD2 (6 bases). The V end lost 3 bases, the J end lost 1 base, and 14 bases lay between the germline ends. The CDR3 length is 16 residues. Written as DNA, the CDR3 is TGTGCCAGCAGTTTGTATGGCGGAGGGGGCACAGATACGCAGTATTTT. It is translated as CASSLYGGGGTDTQYF.

This chain links TRBV28 with TRBJ2-7; D possibly corresponds to TRBD1 (6 bases). V was clipped by 6 bases and J by 0 bases, with 15 bases between them. Germline V lookup: CDR1 MDHEN, CDR2 SYDVKM. CDR3 length: 15 residues. The CDR3, as DNA: TGTGCCAGCAGCCTGGGACACGGCCTCTCCTACGAGCAGTACTTC. Translated, it gives CASSLGHGLSYEQYF.

This clonotype came up many times. V and J are TRBV10-3 and TRBJ2-6; 7 bases match TRBD1. The CDR3 has 17 amino acids. J was trimmed by 0 bases and V by 10 bases; bases with no gene match: 12. Germline lookup yields CDR1 ENHRY and CDR2 SYGVKD. The CDR3 nucleotides read TGTGCCACGGCGGTCGGGACAGCACTCTCTGGGGCCAACGTCCTGACTTTC. This gives the protein CATAVGTALSGANVLTF.

A few counts support this clonotype. The chain uses TRBV5-1 and TRBJ2-7; a weak D match, TRBD1 (5 bases). The CDR3 sequence is 15 residues long. CDR1 and CDR2 from the germline V gene are SGHRS and YFSETQ. The germline V and J ends were trimmed by 0 bases and 3 bases, with 13 bases remaining between them. CDR3 in amino acids: CASSLGADTYYEQYF. The CDR3 nucleotides read TGCGCCAGCAGCTTGGGGGCGGACACCTACTACGAGCAGTACTTC. The whole variable domain, filled in from reference TRBV5-1 and TRBJ2-7, reads KAGVTQTPRYLIKTRGQQVTLSCSPISGHRSVSWYQQTPGQGLQFLFEYFSETQRNKGNFPGRFSGRQFSNSRSEMNVSTLELGDSALYLCASSLGADTYYEQYFGPGTRLTVT.

Ten or more counts support this clonotype. At one of its ends the junction is not consistent with the germline gene, which may arise from a read error. The rearrangement links TRBV4-2 to TRBJ1-5; D gene unclear. This CDR3 is 13 amino acids long. Germline V gives CDR1 LGHNA, CDR2 YNFKEQ. The CDR3 region has the DNA TGCGCCAGCAGCCAAGATAGCAATCAGCCCCAGCATTTT. Its translation: CASSQDSNQPQHF.

This chain links TRBV7-2 with TRBJ2-3; D call uncertain. Germline lookup yields CDR1 SGHTA and CDR2 FQGNSA. The V end was cut by 1 base, the J end by 2 bases, with 13 bases between. The CDR3 extends over 16 amino acids. CDR3 amino acids: CASSLVRAFSTDTQYF. CDR3 DNA sequence: TGTGCCAGCAGCTTAGTCAGAGCCTTCTCCACAGATACGCAGTATTTT.

CDR3 coding DNA: TGTGCCAGCAGTTACTCGGAGGGGACCAATTCACCCCTCCACTTT. Translation: CASSYSEGTNSPLHF. V and J are TRBV6-5 and TRBJ1-6, with D tentatively TRBD1 (5 bases). The CDR3 has 15 amino acids. V lost 0 bases and J lost 7, with 10 bases in between. CDR1 and CDR2 (germline): MNHEY, SVGAGI.

This clonotype was recorded a few times. This rearrangement joins TRBV10-3 to TRBJ1-2; possibly TRBD1 for D (5 bases). CDR3 length: 14 amino acids. V was cut by 0 bases and J by 8 bases, with 13 bases left in between. CDR1 is ENHRY, CDR2 SYGVKD, per germline. This CDR3 is CAISESGTLGGYTF. The CDR3 DNA follows: TGTGCCATCAGTGAGTCCGGGACCTTGGGGGGCTACACCTTC.

In its sample, this clonotype was seen a few times. The gene calls are TRBV5-1 and TRBJ2-1; no clear D. The CDR3 consists of 14 residues. CDR1 is SGHRS, CDR2 YFSETQ, per germline. Deletions cut 4 bases from V and 0 bases from J, with 8 bases between. CDR3 in DNA: TGCGCCAGCAGCATGGGTGACTCCTACAATGAGCAGTTCTTC. This codes for CASSMGDSYNEQFF.

This clonotype has just a few counts. The chain joins TRBV2 to TRBJ2-3; 8 bases fit TRBD2. V gave up 7 bases and J gave up 2 bases; unmatched junction bases: 17. CDR3 length: 18 residues. Per germline, CDR1 SNHLY and CDR2 FYNNEI. The CDR3 here is CASTLPREGGPDTDTQYF. DNA for the CDR3: TGTGCCAGCACCCTCCCCCGGGAGGGGGGGCCTGACACAGATACGCAGTATTTT.